These 22 T cell receptor beta chains share one sample of origin, sequenced in a study of blood T cell repertoires in COVID-19. Generated by immunoSEQ multiplex PCR, the TCRdb table keeps only in-frame clones and is missing some. The data contain 100,000 to 150,000 clones, 65% to 90% of them singletons. Specimen: peripheral blood. These receptors were obtained from a man older than 75 with active or convalescent COVID-19.

Here the CDR3 reads CASSLLQPQHF. The CDR3 DNA reads as TGCGCCAGCAGCCTTCTCCAGCCCCAGCATTTT. V gene TRBV5-1 combines with J gene TRBJ1-5, with no clear D. The CDR3 is 11 amino acids. The V gene lost 4 bases and the J gene lost 7 bases, with 6 bases spanning the gap. The germline gives CDR1 SGHRS, CDR2 YFSETQ. Together with reference TRBV5-1 and TRBJ1-5, the CDR3 gives the full variable domain: KAGVTQTPRYLIKTRGQQVTLSCSPISGHRSVSWYQQTPGQGLQFLFEYFSETQRNKGNFPGRFSGRQFSNSRSEMNVSTLELGDSALYLCASSLLQPQHFGDGTRLSIL.

This chain links TRBV5-4 with TRBJ1-6, with TRBD1 as a possible D gene (6 bases). Germline loops: CDR1 SGHNT, CDR2 YYREEE (reference sequence). V was pared by 0 bases and J by 5 bases, with 12 bases between. The CDR3 spans 16 residues. CDR3 region: CASSLGSGGNNSPLHF. The CDR3 DNA follows: TGTGCCAGCAGCTTGGGCTCGGGGGGCAATAATTCACCCCTCCACTTT.

This clone has only a few counts. The chain couples TRBV19 to TRBJ2-5; TRBD1 matches 8 bases. V lost 4 bases and J lost 4; bases outside the gene matches: 2. Germline lookup yields CDR1 LNHDA and CDR2 SQIVND (reference sequence). The CDR3 totals 13 residues. The CDR3 sequence: CASSTQGAETQYF. The CDR3 bases are TGTGCCAGTAGTACTCAGGGGGCAGAGACCCAGTACTTC.

The chain joins TRBV6-5 to TRBJ2-7; 7 bases align to TRBD1. There are 14 residues in the CDR3. Germline V gene sequence: CDR1 MNHEY, CDR2 SVGAGI. V shed 5 bases and J 5 bases; nucleotides not matched to a gene: 9. The CDR3 DNA reads TGTGCCAGCAGTACTCCGGGACAGTCCCACGAGCAGTACTTC. It codes for CASSTPGQSHEQYF.

The rearrangement uses TRBV28 and TRBJ2-3, with TRBD1 as a possible D gene (8 bases). V dropped 3 bases and J dropped 5 bases, with 15 bases sitting between them. This CDR3 contains 15 residues. Germline V gives CDR1 MDHEN, CDR2 SYDVKM. CDR3 DNA sequence: TGTGCCAGCAGTTTTTCACAGGGGGGGGTAGATACGCAGTATTTT. Translating gives CASSFSQGGVDTQYF.

V usage is TRBV5-5 and J usage is TRBJ2-7, with 9 nucleotides matching TRBD2. Germline CDR1 SGHKS, CDR2 YYEKEE (reference sequence). CDR3 length equals 16 residues. Trimming took 3 bases from V and 6 from J; bases not matched to a gene: 13. The CDR3, as DNA: TGTGCCAGCAGCTCCCTGTATAGCGGGAGAGTCTTCGAGCAGTACTTC. This encodes CASSSLYSGRVFEQYF.

This clone was recorded only once. This sequence joins TRBV5-1 and TRBJ1-4, with D tentatively TRBD1 (5 bases). The CDR3 extends over 13 amino acids. Germline V CDR1 and CDR2: SGHRS, YFSETQ. The V end lost 4 bases, the J end lost 8 bases, and 12 bases lay between the germline ends. The CDR3 here is CASSARRGEKLFF. CDR3 bases: TGCGCCAGCAGCGCGCGACGGGGGGAAAAACTGTTTTTT.

The CDR3 DNA reads TGTGCCAGCAGCCCACGGGACAGTCCCTACGAGCAGTACTTC. This encodes CASSPRDSPYEQYF. The J gene is TRBJ2-7, the V gene TRBV11-3; TRBD1 aligns across 7 bases. Looked up from germline, CDR1 is SGHNT and CDR2 is YENEEA. This CDR3 spans 14 amino acids. V lost 5 bases to trimming and J lost 2 bases; unmatched junction nucleotides: 6.

The V gene is TRBV9, the J gene TRBJ2-1; 11 bases align to TRBD2. Per the germline V gene, CDR1 is SGDLS and CDR2 is YYNGEE. Unmatched junction bases numbered 3, after V lost 3 bases and J lost 4 bases. This CDR3 contains 15 residues. The CDR3 spells CASSAVAGGYNEQFF. In DNA, the CDR3 is TGTGCCAGCAGCGCCGTAGCGGGGGGGTACAATGAGCAGTTCTTC.

This clone was detected a few times. V is TRBV6-1 and J is TRBJ2-3; D is undetermined. The CDR3 has 17 amino acids. Per germline, CDR1 MNHNS and CDR2 SASEGT. V dropped 4 bases and J dropped 0 bases, with 17 bases sitting between them. Here the CDR3 reads CASSGYRVQASTDTQYF. CDR3 DNA: TGTGCCAGCAGTGGCTATCGGGTGCAAGCTAGCACAGATACGCAGTATTTT.

This clone was found a few times. This sequence joins TRBV4-2 and TRBJ2-3; 15 bases agree with TRBD2. V lost 3 bases and J lost 0; bases outside the gene matches: 1. The CDR3 consists of 17 residues. The germline V gene encodes CDR1 LGHNA and CDR2 YNFKEQ. The CDR3 here is CASSQGTSGGSTDTQYF. CDR3 in DNA: TGTGCCAGCAGCCAGGGGACTAGCGGGGGGAGCACAGATACGCAGTATTTT.

This chain uses TRBV7-9 with TRBJ1-1; D is undetermined. This CDR3 region has 15 residues. Per the germline V gene, CDR1 is SEHNR and CDR2 is FQNEAQ (reference sequence). V dropped 1 base and J dropped 5 bases, with 14 bases sitting between them. The CDR3: CASSLVSGVVTEAFF. For the CDR3, the DNA is TGTGCCAGCAGCTTAGTCTCGGGAGTTGTTACTGAAGCTTTCTTT. The full variable domain, rest sourced from reference TRBV7-9 and TRBJ1-1, is DTGVSQNPRHKITKRGQNVTFRCDPISEHNRLYWYRQTLGQGPEFLTYFQNEAQLEKSRLLSDRFSAERPKGSFSTLEIQRTEQGDSAMYLCASSLVSGVVTEAFFGQGTRLTVV.

The gene calls are TRBV7-2 and TRBJ1-4, with a weak D call TRBD1 (5 bases). The CDR3 totals 13 residues. Trimming left V 1 base short and J 13 bases short, with 13 bases between. In germline, CDR1 is SGHTA, CDR2 FQGNSA. CDR3 sequence (DNA): TGTGCCAGCAGCTTAGGCCCCCAAAGGGGACTGTTTTTT. Encoded protein: CASSLGPQRGLFF.

The rearrangement links TRBV10-3 to TRBJ1-1; D might be TRBD1 (6 bases). The germline gives CDR1 ENHRY, CDR2 SYGVKD. This CDR3 has 14 amino acids. The germline V and J ends were trimmed by 7 bases and 3 bases, with 15 bases remaining between them. CDR3 coding DNA: TGTGCCATCACCGGTGGCAGGGGCGACACTGAAGCTTTCTTT. Protein sequence: CAITGGRGDTEAFF.

The genes are TRBV7-2 and TRBJ2-7; D is possibly TRBD2 (6 bases). V lost 8 bases and J 0 bases, leaving 11 bases between the germline ends. CDR1 and CDR2 (germline): SGHTA, FQGNSA. The CDR3 has 13 amino acids. CDR3 region: CASVEGHSYEQYF. Written as DNA, the CDR3 is TGTGCCAGCGTGGAGGGTCACTCCTACGAGCAGTACTTC. Drawing the rest from reference TRBV7-2 and TRBJ2-7, the complete variable domain is GAGVSQSPSNKVTEKGKDVELRCDPISGHTALYWYRQSLGQGLEFLIYFQGNSAPDKSGLPSDRFSAERTGGSVSTLTIQRTQQEDSAVYLCASVEGHSYEQYFGPGTRLTVT.

The J gene is TRBJ2-2, the V gene TRBV21-1; the D call TRBD2 from the table was never checked on the DNA. TRBV21-1 is recorded as a pseudogene. The CDR3 is 18 residues long. The CDR3 region is CASSFRTSGKPNTGELFF. The CDR3 coding sequence is TGTGCCAGCAGCTTCCGGACTAGCGGGAAGCCGAACACCGGGGAGCTGTTTTTT.

The chain couples TRBV19 to TRBJ1-3, with TRBD1 as a possible D gene (6 bases). The V gene lost 1 base and the J gene lost 2 bases, with 12 bases spanning the gap. This CDR3 has 16 residues. The germline gives CDR1 LNHDA, CDR2 SQIVND (reference sequence). Here the CDR3 reads CASSIVGQKAGNTIYF. DNA for the CDR3: TGTGCCAGTAGTATAGTTGGACAGAAGGCTGGAAACACCATATATTTT.

This sequence joins TRBV5-1 and TRBJ1-1; tentative D call: TRBD1 (5 bases). Between the trimmed V and J ends, which lost 3 bases and 3 bases, there was a span of 12 bases. This CDR3 is built from 14 residues. Germline CDR1 SGHRS, CDR2 YFSETQ. Written as DNA, the CDR3 is TGCGCCAGCAGCTCGGCAGGGTCCGACACTGAAGCTTTCTTT. The encoded protein is CASSSAGSDTEAFF. Using reference TRBV5-1 and TRBJ1-1 for the parts outside the CDR3, the full variable domain is KAGVTQTPRYLIKTRGQQVTLSCSPISGHRSVSWYQQTPGQGLQFLFEYFSETQRNKGNFPGRFSGRQFSNSRSEMNVSTLELGDSALYLCASSSAGSDTEAFFGQGTRLTVV.

The chain combines TRBV4-1 with TRBJ1-2; TRBD1 is a possible D gene (6 bases). Trimming removed 0 bases at V and 3 bases at J, with 14 bases between. From germline, CDR1 is MGHRA and CDR2 YSYEKL. The CDR3 has 16 amino acids. The CDR3 here is CASSQEIQGGHYGYTF. The CDR3 DNA follows: TGCGCCAGCAGCCAAGAAATACAGGGTGGGCACTATGGCTACACCTTC.

The gene calls are TRBV7-2 and TRBJ2-7, with D possibly TRBD2 on 5 matching bases. The length of the CDR3 is 15 residues. Trimming removed 2 bases at V and 3 bases at J, with 14 bases between. The germline gives CDR1 SGHTA, CDR2 FQGNSA. The CDR3 nucleotides read TGTGCCAGCAGCTTAACCCGGACGGGGAACTACGAGCAGTACTTC. Residues: CASSLTRTGNYEQYF.

The chain links TRBV3-1 (or the pseudogene TRBV3-2) to TRBJ2-4, with 7 bases identical to TRBD2. The length of the CDR3 is 18 residues. J lost 5 bases, V lost 3 bases, and 16 bases had no gene match. Germline V gene sequence: CDR1 LGHDT, CDR2 YNNKEL (reference sequence). The CDR3 DNA reads as TGTGCCAGCAGCCATCTTCGCGGCCCTAGCGGAAACCAAAACATTCAGTACTTC. Protein: CASSHLRGPSGNQNIQYF.

The chain employs TRBV9 and TRBJ1-1, with TRBD1 as a possible D gene (6 bases). From germline, CDR1 is SGDLS and CDR2 YYNGEE. This CDR3 has 14 amino acids. Trimming stripped 2 bases from V and 2 bases from J, with 10 bases between. This chain's CDR3 is CASSVSGQNTEAFF. The DNA for the CDR3 is TGTGCCAGCAGCGTGTCGGGACAAAACACTGAAGCTTTCTTT.